This T cell receptor (beta chain) was identified in a study of T cell repertoires in cytomegalovirus infection. About the research overall: In the study, CMV epitopes included recently identified HLA-C-restricted and well-studied HLA-B-restricted ones. An indication of both CMV infection and matching HLA type came from public TCR beta signatures.

Study-wide results and caveats: HLA-C-restricted CMV clonotypes gave the most frequent clonotype in two of eight donors. Totalled public TCR beta family frequency picked out people who carried CMV plus the relevant HLA.

One entry per CDR3 protein results from TCRdb running MiXCR on the reads. The sample shows some 350,000 distinct CDR3 sequences, around a third of them seen only once. About this clonotype: No antigen is known for it.

The TCR was taken from a human donor in good health (CMV status not recorded). Some clones in this sample may be carry-over from other donors' samples. The sample in question was cultured PBMCs, obtained from culture after CMV antigen stimulation.

The CDR3 sequence: CASSSTSGGVRQYF. Here the CDR3 DNA reads TGTGCCAGCAGCTCTACTAGCGGGGGGGTCCGGCAGTACTTC. The gene calls are TRBV7-2 and TRBJ2-7; TRBD2 aligns across 13 bases. This CDR3 contains 14 residues. Per the germline V gene, CDR1 is SGHTA and CDR2 is FQGNSA. The junction had 6 bases not matched to a gene; V was cut back by 4 bases and J by 9 bases.